These 22 T cell receptor beta chains share one sample of origin, sequenced in a study of CD8+CD57+ T cells in acquired aplastic anemia. Genomic DNA provided the template from which TCR beta VDJ and CDR3 profiles were obtained. TCRdb independently ran MiXCR on the reads; one entry per CDR3 protein. Of about 400,000 distinct CDR3 sequences detected, approximately 70% appear once; the ten largest clones hold 3.5% to 4.5%. The sequencing sample was made of sorted CD4+, CD8+, or CD8+CD57+ T cells (not recorded which) from PBMCs. The origin of the receptors is a human donor in good health, serving as a control.

The chain links TRBV11-1 to TRBJ1-2, with TRBD1 as a possible D gene (6 bases). The ends were cut back, 6 bases at V and 5 bases at J, with 16 bases in the middle. The CDR3 runs to 14 residues. Germline-derived CDR1 and CDR2 are SGHAT and FQDESV (reference sequence). DNA of the CDR3: TGTGCCAGCAGTTTCTTACAGGGCCCATATGGCTACACCTTC. This sequence encodes CASSFLQGPYGYTF.

A single count supports this clonotype. A junction boundary mismatches the germline segment, possibly from a read error. The V and J genes are TRBV15 and TRBJ2-3, with TRBD2 matching 9 bases. There are 19 residues in the CDR3. Germline CDR1 reads LNHNV; CDR2 reads YYDKDF (reference sequence). CDR3 sequence: CAPSRSHGGSGGLADTQYF. The CDR3, as DNA: TGTGCCCCCAGCAGATCACATGGGGGTAGCGGGGGCCTCGCAGATACGCAGTATTTT.

The chain couples TRBV7-6 to TRBJ2-1; 12 nucleotides line up with TRBD2. V lost 5 bases, J lost 4 bases, and 9 bases stayed unmatched. The length of the CDR3 is 17 residues. Germline CDR1 reads SGHVS; CDR2 reads FNYEAQ. This CDR3 is CASSQTMGLAGYNEQFF. In DNA form, the CDR3 reads TGTGCCAGCAGCCAGACCATGGGACTAGCGGGTTACAATGAGCAGTTCTTC.

The V gene is TRBV20-1, the J gene TRBJ2-7; D is unresolved. CDR3 length: 12 residues. From germline, CDR1 is DFQATT and CDR2 SNEGSKA (reference sequence). V gave up 7 bases and J gave up 10 bases, with 20 bases separating them. The CDR3 nucleotides are TGCAGTGTGGCTGCGTTGGCTAACTATCAGTACTTC. Translated: CSVAALANYQYF.

This clonotype has more than one count but fewer than ten. The final CDR3 position lacks the conserved phenylalanine or tryptophan, pointing to a likely read error. J is TRBJ1-4 and V is TRBV6-4; D call uncertain. Germline V gene data show CDR1 as MRHNA and CDR2 as SNTAGT. The V end lost 4 bases, the J end lost 7 bases, and 10 bases lay between the germline ends. This CDR3 comprises 13 residues. Here the CDR3 reads CASSGPGREKLFL. The CDR3 nucleotides are TGTGCCAGCAGTGGCCCCGGCCGTGAAAAACTGTTTCTT.

This clonotype was recorded at least ten times. The chain uses TRBV3-1 and TRBJ2-7; perhaps TRBD1 as D (6 bases). Per germline, CDR1 LGHDT and CDR2 YNNKEL (reference sequence). Trimming cost V 4 bases and J 7 bases, with 17 bases left between them. This CDR3 is 14 amino acids long. The CDR3 nucleotides are TGTGCCAGCAGCCTCTATCCCGACAGGCCTGAGCAGTACTTC. Protein: CASSLYPDRPEQYF.

This chain connects TRBV19 to TRBJ1-2; 8 bases are shared with TRBD1. Germline assignment: CDR1 LNHDA and CDR2 SQIVND (reference sequence). Trimming removed 6 bases from V and 4 bases from J; junction bases left unmatched: 16. The CDR3 is made up of 17 amino acids. The CDR3 nucleotides read TGTGCCAGTAGCTCATCCGACCAGGGGGCTGGCCTCTATGGCTACACCTTC. The encoded protein is CASSSSDQGAGLYGYTF.

Note on this clonotype: Sequence at one end of the junction differs from germline and may be a read error. This chain links TRBV5-1 with TRBJ1-1; D possibly corresponds to TRBD1 (5 bases). Germline loops: CDR1 SGHRS, CDR2 YFSETQ. The CDR3 length is 14 residues. The CDR3 spells CASSLVGHNTEAFF. The DNA of the CDR3 is TGTGCCAGCAGCTTAGTAGGACACAACACTGAAGCTTTCTTT.

Only a few counts were recorded for this clonotype. CDR3 DNA: TGCGCCAGCAGTGCCACCGGGACAGGGTACGAGCAGTACTTC. Translated: CASSATGTGYEQYF. This chain links TRBV10-1 with TRBJ2-7; 9 nucleotides line up with TRBD1. The CDR3 extends over 14 amino acids. V shed 4 bases and J 4 bases; nucleotides not matched to a gene: 5. The germline V gene encodes CDR1 WNHNN and CDR2 SYGVQD (reference sequence).

Comments on this clonotype: A read error may produce the germline difference seen at one junction end. The chain couples TRBV20-1 to TRBJ2-5; D remains unclear. The CDR3 totals 13 residues. Germline CDR1 is DFQATT and CDR2 is SNEGSKA (reference sequence). CDR3 bases: TGCAGCGCTAGGGATCGGAAGACTGAGACCCAGTACTTC. Translation gives CSARDRKTETQYF.

The chain couples TRBV9 to TRBJ1-2; a possible D gene is TRBD1 (5 bases). The ends were cut back, 1 base at V and 4 bases at J, with 17 bases in the middle. CDR3 length: 16 residues. Germline V lookup: CDR1 SGDLS, CDR2 YYNGEE. This chain's CDR3 is CASSVLAGVRGYGYTF. CDR3 bases: TGTGCCAGCAGCGTATTGGCGGGGGTGAGAGGCTATGGCTACACCTTC.

This clonotype was seen once. An end of the junction does not agree with germline; a read error may underlie this. V is TRBV7-3 and J is TRBJ1-3; D call uncertain. The CDR3 loop spans 16 amino acids. Germline loops: CDR1 SGHTA, CDR2 FQGTGA. The CDR3 DNA reads as TGTGCCACCAGCAGAGATAACCCCACACCTGGAAACACCATATATTTT. It specifies CATSRDNPTPGNTIYF.

Turning to this clonotype: No conserved phenylalanine or tryptophan is present at the end of the CDR3, so a read error is the likely explanation. Because the CDR3's place on the DNA is in doubt, the DNA is left out and the CDR3 is given as listed by TCRdb. The chain uses TRBV9 and TRBJ2-7. Including both end residues, the CDR3 is 13 amino acids long. Germline CDR1 is SGDLS and CDR2 is YYNGEE. CDR3 protein: CASSLRIQNGQTL.

Notes on this clonotype: This CDR3 fails to terminate in the conserved phenylalanine or tryptophan, so it likely reflects a read error. Because the CDR3's place on the DNA is in doubt, the DNA is left out and the CDR3 is given as listed by TCRdb. CDR3 sequence: CASSLGRR. The chain uses TRBV5-1 and TRBJ1-1. Counting both end residues, the CDR3 totals 8 amino acids. From germline, CDR1 is SGHRS and CDR2 YFSETQ.

The chain employs TRBV2 and TRBJ2-7, with D unclear. V was trimmed by 3 bases and J by 6 bases, leaving 18 bases between them. Germline CDR1 reads SNHLY; CDR2 reads FYNNEI. The CDR3 consists of 15 residues. CDR3 region: CASSEEYIPRAEQYF. DNA of the CDR3: TGTGCCAGCAGTGAGGAATACATACCTCGGGCCGAGCAGTACTTC.

The chain combines TRBV12-3 or TRBV12-4 with TRBJ2-5; perhaps D is TRBD1 or TRBD2 (5 bases each). The CDR3 has 17 residues. The germline V and J ends were trimmed by 6 bases and 2 bases, with 22 bases remaining between them. The CDR3 DNA follows: TGTGCCAGCAGGAACCACAGGAGGACGGTGTTTCAAGAGACCCAGTACTTC. This gives the protein CASRNHRRTVFQETQYF.

With regard to this clonotype: Since the CDR3 does not end with the conserved phenylalanine or tryptophan, this likely comes from a read error. The chain has TRBV12-3 or TRBV12-4 and TRBJ1-1; D is undetermined. The CDR3 extends over 13 amino acids. With 7 bases removed from V and 11 bases from J, the gap between germline ends came to 20 bases. The CDR3 region is CASIVQLLIDAFL. CDR3 DNA sequence: TGTGCCAGCATCGTACAGTTGCTGATCGATGCTTTCCTA.

This clonotype was observed a single time. At one boundary the junction diverges from the germline segment, which might be a read error. The V and J genes are TRBV24-1 and TRBJ2-1; D gene unclear. Germline V gene lookup returns CDR1 KGHDR and CDR2 SFDVKD. CDR3 length: 13 amino acids. CDR3 nucleotides: TGTGCCACCAGTGGAAGGGCCTACAATGAGCAGCTCTTC. It specifies CATSGRAYNEQLF.

As concerns this clonotype: The conserved final phenylalanine or tryptophan is absent from the CDR3, which likely points to a read error. The limits of the CDR3 on the DNA are not certain, so only TCRdb's listed CDR3 is given. J is TRBJ1-4 and V is TRBV7-9. The germline V gene has CDR1 SEHNR and CDR2 FQNEAQ (reference sequence). Inclusive of both ends, the CDR3 amounts to 13 amino acids. The chain's CDR3 is CASSLSNDEQFFG.

To note about this clonotype: The CDR3 does not close with the conserved phenylalanine or tryptophan, likely indicating a read error. The limits of the CDR3 on the DNA are not certain, so only TCRdb's listed CDR3 is given. V is TRBV9 and J is TRBJ1-2; TRBD1 is the table's D call, not checked against the DNA. The germline V gene has CDR1 SGDLS and CDR2 YYNGEE. Including both end residues, the CDR3 is 13 amino acids long. This CDR3 reads CASSFVQVCTSSI.

This clonotype showed up many times. This sequence joins TRBV6-5 and TRBJ1-1; possible D gene TRBD1, 6 bases. The ends were cut back, 5 bases at V and 8 bases at J, with 12 bases in the middle. Germline CDR1 MNHEY, CDR2 SVGAGI. The CDR3 has 12 residues. The chain's CDR3 is CASSERRGEAFF. CDR3 nucleotides: TGTGCCAGCAGTGAACGCAGGGGAGAAGCTTTCTTT.

V gene TRBV7-8 combines with J gene TRBJ1-2; D unclear. The CDR3 has 14 residues. Trimming left V 1 base short and J 11 bases short, with 17 bases between. The germline V gene has CDR1 SGHVS and CDR2 FQNEAQ. The DNA of the CDR3 is TGTGCCAGCAGCTTAGTTGGCGCGAACTATGATTACACCTTC. It is translated as CASSLVGANYDYTF.